This T cell receptor beta chain was profiled in a study of cytomegalovirus exposure and HLA in healthy donors. Regarding the study as a whole: An analysis that came later showed most CMV-associated TCR beta chains appearing HLA-restricted. CMV serostatus stood as the only immune exposure information on hand.

In regard to this clone: Its antigen is not known.

The PCR ran on 60 Vbeta and 13 Jbeta primers. TCRdb's table, derived via immunoSEQ multiplex PCR, lists solely in-frame clones and lacks some. The sample gives roughly 190,000 clones, 87% of which show up once; around 0.98% is in the top ten. V lost 2 bases and J lost 0; bases outside the gene matches: 6. There are 15 residues in the CDR3. Germline CDR1 reads GTSNPN; CDR2 reads SVGIG (reference sequence). The TCR originated in a boy under 10 years old in good health and CMV-seronegative. The specimen was PBMCs. The chain uses TRBV30 and TRBJ2-7; 8 positions agree with TRBD2. This CDR3 reads CAWSRAGGTSYEQYF. In DNA, the CDR3 is TGTGCCTGGAGTCGTGCGGGGGGCACCTCCTACGAGCAGTACTTC.